These 9 T cell receptor beta chains originate from one sample sequenced in a study of T cells after posttransplantation cyclophosphamide. Repertoires were generated with immunoSEQ multiplex PCR, while TCRdb's copy carries only in-frame clones and drops some. This sample has tens of thousands of clones and no singletons, with 2% to 2.5% in the ten largest. Source material: PBMCs. These receptors were collected from a man aged 40-50 years in good health, CMV-negative, and a related stem cell transplant donor.

This clone has ten or more counts. V is TRBV19 and J is TRBJ2-1; TRBD2 agrees at 11 bases. V was pared by 5 bases and J by 9 bases, with 18 bases of the junction left unmatched. The CDR3 totals 18 residues. Germline CDR1 and CDR2: LNHDA and SQIVND (reference sequence). Here the CDR3 reads CASSLRRVTSGSGFEQFF. CDR3 bases: TGTGCCAGTAGTCTACGTAGGGTAACTAGCGGGAGCGGGTTTGAGCAGTTCTTC.

In this sample, this clone turned up many times. The CDR3 sequence: CASSPEPYPYNEQFF. The CDR3 nucleotides read TGTGCCAGCAGCCCCGAACCCTACCCATACAATGAGCAGTTCTTC. The rearrangement uses TRBV11-2 and TRBJ2-1; D unclear. The CDR3 sequence is 15 residues long. Trimming stripped 5 bases from V and 4 bases from J, with 15 bases between. The V gene's germline CDR1 is SGHAT and CDR2 FQNNGV.

This clone has a count of ten or more. The chain joins TRBV4-2 to TRBJ1-2, with 11 bases lining up with TRBD1. Germline V gene lookup returns CDR1 LGHNA and CDR2 YNFKEQ. The CDR3 contains 17 residues. The trim removed 0 bases at V and 3 bases at J, leaving 6 bases unmatched. Here the CDR3 DNA reads TGTGCCAGCAGCCAAGAACCCGGGACAGGGGGATACTATGGCTACACCTTC. This encodes CASSQEPGTGGYYGYTF.

This clone was seen at least ten times. The rearrangement joins TRBV7-2 to TRBJ2-7; tentatively, D is TRBD1 (6 bases). There are 14 residues in the CDR3. Germline CDR1 and CDR2: SGHTA and FQGNSA. V lost 1 base and J 6 bases, leaving 13 bases between the germline ends. CDR3 DNA sequence: TGTGCCAGCAGCTTAGAGTCGGGCAGGGGCGAGCAGTACTTC. Translation gives CASSLESGRGEQYF.

This clone appeared many times. The chain uses TRBV28 and TRBJ2-1; perhaps TRBD1 as D (6 bases). The V and J ends lost 3 bases and 7 bases respectively, with 22 bases between them. The CDR3 totals 17 residues. Per the germline V gene, CDR1 is MDHEN and CDR2 is SYDVKM. CDR3 sequence reads: CASSFRIKKRGMNEQFF. The CDR3 region has the DNA TGTGCCAGCAGTTTCAGAATTAAAAAGAGGGGGATGAATGAGCAGTTCTTC. The variable domain in full, completed from reference TRBV28 and TRBJ2-1, reads DVKVTQSSRYLVKRTGEKVFLECVQDMDHENMFWYRQDPGLGLRLIYFSYDVKMKEKGDIPEGYSVSREKKERFSLILESASTNQTSMYLCASSFRIKKRGMNEQFFGPGTRLTVL.

This clone was seen at least ten times. The V gene is TRBV19, the J gene TRBJ1-5, with D possibly being TRBD1 (6 bases). Per the germline V gene, CDR1 is LNHDA and CDR2 is SQIVND (reference sequence). The CDR3 spans 15 residues. Trimming cost V 3 bases and J 1 base, with 10 bases left between them. CDR3 residues: CASSIGTQSNQPQHF. As DNA, the CDR3 is TGTGCCAGTAGTATCGGGACACAGAGCAATCAGCCCCAGCATTTT.

This clone was detected many times. V and J are TRBV6-5 and TRBJ2-4; TRBD1 aligns across 7 bases. CDR3 length: 14 amino acids. J gave up 2 bases and V 4 bases, and 2 bases lay outside the gene matches. From germline, CDR1 is MNHEY and CDR2 SVGAGI. The CDR3 is CASSLQGTKNIQYF. The DNA of the CDR3 is TGTGCCAGCAGTTTACAGGGGACCAAAAACATTCAGTACTTC.

This clone has at least ten counts. The J gene is TRBJ2-2, the V gene TRBV19, with D maybe TRBD2 (6 bases). From germline, CDR1 is LNHDA and CDR2 SQIVND (reference sequence). There are 14 residues in the CDR3. Trimming left V 4 bases short and J 1 base short, with 7 bases between. The CDR3 region is CASSRDWNTGELFF. CDR3 bases: TGTGCCAGTAGTAGGGACTGGAACACCGGGGAGCTGTTTTTT.

This clone has a count of ten or more. The rearrangement links TRBV4-1 to TRBJ2-3; 7 bases align to TRBD2. Looked up from germline, CDR1 is MGHRA and CDR2 is YSYEKL. J gave up 2 bases and V 2 bases, and 7 bases lay outside the gene matches. The CDR3 totals 16 residues. The CDR3 loop reads CASSQRASGLTDTQYF. In DNA, the CDR3 is TGCGCCAGCAGCCAACGGGCTAGCGGCCTCACAGATACGCAGTATTTT.